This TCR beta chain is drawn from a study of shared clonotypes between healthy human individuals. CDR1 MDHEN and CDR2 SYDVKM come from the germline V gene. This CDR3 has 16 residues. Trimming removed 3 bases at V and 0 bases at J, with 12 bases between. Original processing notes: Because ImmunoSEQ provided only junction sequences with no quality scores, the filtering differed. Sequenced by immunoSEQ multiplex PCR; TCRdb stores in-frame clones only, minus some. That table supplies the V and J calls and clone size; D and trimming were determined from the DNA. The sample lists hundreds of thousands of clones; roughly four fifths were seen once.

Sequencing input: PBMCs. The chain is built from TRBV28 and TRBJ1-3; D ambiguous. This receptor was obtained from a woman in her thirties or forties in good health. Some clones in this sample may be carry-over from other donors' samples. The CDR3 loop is CASSFRSVSSGNTIYF. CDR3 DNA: TGTGCCAGCAGTTTTCGGTCCGTGAGCTCTGGAAACACCATATATTTT. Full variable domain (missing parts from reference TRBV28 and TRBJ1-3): DVKVTQSSRYLVKRTGEKVFLECVQDMDHENMFWYRQDPGLGLRLIYFSYDVKMKEKGDIPEGYSVSREKKERFSLILESASTNQTSMYLCASSFRSVSSGNTIYFGEGSWLTVV.